This T cell receptor beta chain was recorded in a study of patients and donors after allogeneic stem cell transplantation. Via MiXCR, TCRdb re-called the RT-PCR reads, giving one row per CDR3 protein. In the table there are 920,000 or so distinct CDR3 sequences, roughly 18% of which are singletons. This clonotype was seen a few times. Specimen: blood, either unsorted or a sorted T cell fraction (not recorded which). The TCR sequence derives from a human donor who was either an allogeneic HSCT recipient or a stem cell or donor lymphocyte infusion donor (not recorded which). It is not recorded whose cells these are; they may come from a transplant donor.

Here the CDR3 DNA reads TGCGCCAGCAGCACGGGACAGGGCCACCCACAGCAGTACTTC. This translates into CASSTGQGHPQQYF. This rearrangement joins TRBV5-1 to TRBJ2-7, with 9 bases that match TRBD1. J lost 8 bases, V lost 4 bases, and 10 bases had no gene match. This CDR3 comprises 14 residues. Germline CDR1 SGHRS, CDR2 YFSETQ.